Listed below are T cell receptor beta chains from one sample, sequenced in a study of shared clonotypes between healthy human individuals. Method: immunoSEQ multiplex PCR; TCRdb's copy keeps in-frame clones and lacks some. The table has roughly 500,000 clones, 95% to 97% seen once. The sample consisted of naive CD4+ T cells sorted from blood. Receptor source: a woman aged 25 to 39 in good health. Both conserved end residues are part of each CDR3. The D gene is left open where the match is weak. For some rows the clone size is stated as once, few or many, or as a class when expanded; others skip it.

CDR3 | DNA | size | J | D | V | length
CASSPGLDYGYTF | TGTGCCAGCAGCCCCGGACTTGACTATGGCTACACCTTC | - | TRBJ1-2 | - | TRBV6-1 | 13
CASSEGEGSSFEQYF | TGTGCCAGCAGTGAAGGGGAGGGCTCCTCTTTCGAGCAGTACTTC | - | TRBJ2-7 | TRBD2 | TRBV2 | 15
CASSPRPERTYEQYF | TGTGCCAGCAGCCCCCGCCCTGAGCGCACCTACGAGCAGTACTTC | - | TRBJ2-7 | - | TRBV9 | 15
CASSLLFGKETQYF | TGTGCCAGCAGCTTATTATTCGGTAAAGAGACCCAGTACTTC | - | TRBJ2-5 | - | TRBV7-9 | 14
CASSTGPLRNSPLHF | TGTGCCAGCAGTACCGGACCTCTCCGTAATTCACCCCTCCACTTT | - | TRBJ1-6 | - | TRBV6-5 | 15
CASRRLAGGNEQFF | TGTGCCAGCAGGAGACTAGCGGGAGGTAATGAGCAGTTCTTC | - | TRBJ2-1 | TRBD2 | TRBV11-2 | 14
CASTPSSGPMAYEQYF | TGTGCCAGCACTCCTTCGTCGGGACCGATGGCCTACGAGCAGTACTTC | once | TRBJ2-7 | - | TRBV27 | 16
CASRSTGLITEAFF | TGTGCCAGCAGGTCTACGGGACTCATCACTGAAGCTTTCTTT | - | TRBJ1-1 | - | TRBV28 | 14
CASSWTSNYGYTF | TGTGCCAGCAGCTGGACATCTAACTATGGCTACACCTTC | - | TRBJ1-2 | - | TRBV5-4 | 13
CASSSSPLGLDGRHGELFF | TGTGCCAGCAGCTCCTCTCCATTGGGCCTTGACGGACGACACGGGGAGCTGTTTTTT | - | TRBJ2-2 | - | TRBV13 | 19
CASSRPAPDRNTEAFF | TGCGCCAGCAGCCGTCCAGCCCCGGACAGGAACACTGAAGCTTTCTTT | - | TRBJ1-1 | - | TRBV4-1 | 16
CATSTRDSTEQFF | TGTGCCACCAGCACCCGGGACTCAACGGAGCAGTTCTTC | - | TRBJ2-1 | - | TRBV15 | 13
CASRASGLSNTGELFF | TGTGCCAGCCGGGCTAGCGGGCTCTCGAACACCGGGGAGCTGTTTTTT | - | TRBJ2-2 | TRBD2 | TRBV27 | 16
CASSTTRGSGNTIYF | TGTGCCAGTAGTACTACCAGGGGGTCTGGAAACACCATATATTTT | - | TRBJ1-3 | TRBD1 | TRBV19 | 15
CASSLGSGRTEAFF | TGTGCCAGCAGTTTAGGATCAGGGCGAACTGAAGCTTTCTTT | - | TRBJ1-1 | - | TRBV28 | 14
CAWQHRGLTTDTQYF | TGTGCCTGGCAACACCGGGGACTCACGACGGATACGCAGTATTTT | - | TRBJ2-3 | - | TRBV30 | 15
CAAQRGAEDTEAFF | TGTGCCGCCCAACGGGGGGCCGAGGACACTGAAGCTTTCTTT | - | TRBJ1-1 | - | TRBV2 | 14
CASSLNRGASTDTQYF | TGTGCCAGCAGCCTCAATCGCGGAGCTAGCACAGATACGCAGTATTTT | - | TRBJ2-3 | - | TRBV5-4 | 16
CASSLEGLGYSPLHF | TGCGCCAGCAGCTTGGAGGGGCTTGGATATTCACCCCTCCACTTT | - | TRBJ1-6 | - | TRBV5-1 | 15
CASSTLAGGIYEQYF | TGTGCCAGTAGTACACTAGCGGGAGGGATCTACGAGCAGTACTTC | - | TRBJ2-7 | TRBD2 | TRBV19 | 15
CASSQLAGVGEQFF | TGTGCCAGCAGCCAACTAGCGGGAGTGGGTGAGCAGTTCTTC | - | TRBJ2-1 | TRBD2 | TRBV9 | 14
CASSDFGPWTGKNEKLFF | TGTGCCAGCAGTGACTTCGGACCATGGACAGGAAAAAATGAAAAACTGTTTTTT | once | TRBJ1-4 | TRBD1 | TRBV6-1 | 18
CASGTEYGYTF | TGTGCCAGCGGGACGGAGTATGGCTACACCTTC | - | TRBJ1-2 | - | TRBV28 | 11
CAITAGSGTYEQYF | TGTGCCATCACCGCGGGTAGCGGGACCTACGAGCAGTACTTC | - | TRBJ2-7 | TRBD2 | TRBV10-3 | 14
CASSASLVASTDTQYF | TGTGCCAGCAGCGCCTCACTAGTGGCTAGCACAGATACGCAGTATTTT | - | TRBJ2-3 | - | TRBV7-9 | 16
CASSRGPRQSQETQYF | TGTGCCAGCAGCCGGGGACCCAGACAGTCACAAGAGACCCAGTACTTC | - | TRBJ2-5 | - | TRBV14 | 16
CASSLGGLHNEQFF | TGCGCCAGCAGCTTGGGAGGCTTACACAATGAGCAGTTCTTC | - | TRBJ2-1 | - | TRBV5-1 | 14
CASRRGQLYGYTF | TGTGCCAGCAGGAGGGGGCAGCTCTATGGCTACACCTTC | - | TRBJ1-2 | TRBD1 | TRBV6-1 | 13
CASSLNSPLHF | TGTGCCAGCAGCTTAAATTCACCCCTCCACTTT | - | TRBJ1-6 | - | TRBV11-2 | 11
CASSVGAEYEQYF | TGTGCCAGCAGCGTAGGGGCTGAATACGAGCAGTACTTC | - | TRBJ2-7 | - | TRBV9 | 13
CASSTGTASTDTQYF | TGTGCCAGTAGTACTGGGACAGCCTCCACAGATACGCAGTATTTT | - | TRBJ2-3 | TRBD1 | TRBV19 | 15
CASSPGQINQPQHF | TGTGCCAGCAGTCCGGGACAGATTAATCAGCCCCAGCATTTT | - | TRBJ1-5 | TRBD1 | TRBV28 | 14
CASSSRDTTAKNIQYF | TGTGCCAGCAGTTCCCGGGACACAACAGCCAAAAACATTCAGTACTTC | - | TRBJ2-4 | - | TRBV28 | 16
CASSGSTGPREQYF | TGTGCCAGCAGTGGATCGACAGGACCTCGCGAGCAGTACTTC | once | TRBJ2-7 | - | TRBV6-5 | 14
CASSLVRSERRSYNEQFF | TGTGCCAGCAGCTTAGTACGATCCGAGCGCCGCTCCTACAATGAGCAGTTCTTC | - | TRBJ2-1 | - | TRBV7-9 | 18
CASSFTANNQPQHF | TGTGCCAGCAGTTTCACTGCTAACAATCAGCCCCAGCATTTT | - | TRBJ1-5 | - | TRBV6-1 | 14
CASSPTGLAEDTQYF | TGTGCCAGCAGCCCCACGGGACTAGCGGAAGATACGCAGTATTTT | - | TRBJ2-3 | TRBD2 | TRBV5-6 | 15
CASRRDRGLNQPQHF | TGTGCCAGCAGAAGGGACAGGGGGCTCAATCAGCCCCAGCATTTT | - | TRBJ1-5 | TRBD1 | TRBV27 | 15
CASRLTGGAGETQYF | TGTGCCAGCAGACTGACAGGGGGCGCGGGGGAGACCCAGTACTTC | - | TRBJ2-5 | TRBD1 | TRBV6-1 | 15
CASSVGQGRVNTEAFF | TGTGCCAGCAGCGTAGGACAGGGTCGGGTGAACACTGAAGCTTTCTTT | - | TRBJ1-1 | TRBD1 | TRBV9 | 16
CVTASTWNTEAFF | TGTGTCACAGCTTCCACTTGGAACACTGAAGCTTTCTTT | - | TRBJ1-1 | - | TRBV27 | 13